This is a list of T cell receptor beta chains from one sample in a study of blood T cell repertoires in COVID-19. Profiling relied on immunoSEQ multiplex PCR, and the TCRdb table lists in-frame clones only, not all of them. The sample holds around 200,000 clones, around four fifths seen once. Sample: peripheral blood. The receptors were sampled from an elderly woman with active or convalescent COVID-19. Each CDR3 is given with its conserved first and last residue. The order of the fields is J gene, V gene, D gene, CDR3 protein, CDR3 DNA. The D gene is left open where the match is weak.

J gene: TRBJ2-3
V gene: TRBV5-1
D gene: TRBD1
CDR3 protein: CASSLGTGANTDTQYF
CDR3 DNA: TGCGCCAGCAGCCTCGGGACAGGGGCGAACACAGATACGCAGTATTTT

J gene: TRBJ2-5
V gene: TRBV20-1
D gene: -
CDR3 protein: CSASRWGAGDQETQYF
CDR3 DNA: TGCAGTGCTAGTCGTTGGGGGGCGGGAGACCAAGAGACCCAGTACTTC

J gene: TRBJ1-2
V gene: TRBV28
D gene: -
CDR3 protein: CASSLTDRTQAYGYTF
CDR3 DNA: TGTGCCAGCAGTTTAACCGACAGAACCCAAGCGTATGGCTACACCTTC

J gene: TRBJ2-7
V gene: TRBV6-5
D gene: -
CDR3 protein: CASSYGRGTYEQYF
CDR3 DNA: TGTGCCAGCAGTTATGGGCGGGGAACCTACGAGCAGTACTTC

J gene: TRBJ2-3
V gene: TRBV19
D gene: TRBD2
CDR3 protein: CASSTPGLAGGADTQYF
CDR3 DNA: TGTGCCAGTAGTACCCCGGGACTAGCGGGGGGCGCAGATACGCAGTATTTT

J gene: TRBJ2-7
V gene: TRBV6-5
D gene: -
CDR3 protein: CASSYSEGYEQYF
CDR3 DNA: TGTGCCAGCAGTTACTCTGAGGGCTACGAGCAGTACTTC

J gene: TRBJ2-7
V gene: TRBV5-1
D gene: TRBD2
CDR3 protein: CASSLLAGEIYEQYF
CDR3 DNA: TGCGCCAGCAGCCTACTAGCGGGGGAAATATACGAGCAGTACTTC

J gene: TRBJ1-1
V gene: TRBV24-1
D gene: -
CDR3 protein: CATSLSTGTEAFF
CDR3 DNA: TGTGCCACCAGTCTGTCAACGGGGACTGAAGCTTTCTTT

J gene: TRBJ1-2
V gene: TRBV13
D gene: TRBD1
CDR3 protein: CASSHIQGAFYGYTF
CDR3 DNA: TGTGCCAGCAGCCATATTCAGGGGGCATTTTACGGCTACACCTTC

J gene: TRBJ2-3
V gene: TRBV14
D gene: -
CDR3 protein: CASSPLSVDTQYF
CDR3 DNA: TGTGCCAGCAGCCCCTTGTCCGTAGATACGCAGTATTTT

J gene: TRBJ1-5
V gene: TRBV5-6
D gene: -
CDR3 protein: CASSLRGADQPQHF
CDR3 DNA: TGTGCCAGCAGCTTGAGGGGTGCGGATCAGCCCCAGCATTTT

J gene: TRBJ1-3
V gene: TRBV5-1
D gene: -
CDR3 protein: CASSPSVSGNTIYF
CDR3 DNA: TGCGCCAGCAGCCCGTCGGTCTCTGGAAACACCATATATTTT